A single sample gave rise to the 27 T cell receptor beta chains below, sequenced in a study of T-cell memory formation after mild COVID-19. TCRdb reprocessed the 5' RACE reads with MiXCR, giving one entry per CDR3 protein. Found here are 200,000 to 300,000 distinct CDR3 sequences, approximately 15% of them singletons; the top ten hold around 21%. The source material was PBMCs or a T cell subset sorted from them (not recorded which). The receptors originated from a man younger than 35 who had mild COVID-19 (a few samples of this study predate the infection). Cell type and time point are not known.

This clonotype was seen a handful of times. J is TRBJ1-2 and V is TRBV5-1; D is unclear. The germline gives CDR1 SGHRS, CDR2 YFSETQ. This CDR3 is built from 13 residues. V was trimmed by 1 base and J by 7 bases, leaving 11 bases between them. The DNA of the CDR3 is TGCGCCAGCAGCTTGATGGCAGAAGGTGGCTACACCTTC. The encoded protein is CASSLMAEGGYTF.

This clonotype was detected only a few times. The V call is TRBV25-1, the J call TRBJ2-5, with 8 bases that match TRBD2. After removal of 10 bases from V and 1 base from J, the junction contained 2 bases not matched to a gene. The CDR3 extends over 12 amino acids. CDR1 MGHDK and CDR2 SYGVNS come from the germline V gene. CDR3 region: CAIGTSQETQYF. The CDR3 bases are TGTGCCATCGGGACTAGCCAAGAGACCCAGTACTTC.

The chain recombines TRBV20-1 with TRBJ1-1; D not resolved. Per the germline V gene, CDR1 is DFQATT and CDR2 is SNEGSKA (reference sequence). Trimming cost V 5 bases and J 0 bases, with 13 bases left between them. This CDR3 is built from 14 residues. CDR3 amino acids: CSAAKADMNTEAFF. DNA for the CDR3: TGCAGTGCTGCTAAGGCAGATATGAACACTGAAGCTTTCTTT.

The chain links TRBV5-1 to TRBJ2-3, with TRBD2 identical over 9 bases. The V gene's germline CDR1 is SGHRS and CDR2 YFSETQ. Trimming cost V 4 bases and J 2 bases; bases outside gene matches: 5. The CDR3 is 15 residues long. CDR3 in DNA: TGCGCCAGCAGCCGAAGCGGGGGGTACACAGATACGCAGTATTTT. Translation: CASSRSGGYTDTQYF.

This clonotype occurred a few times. CDR3 coding DNA: TGTGCCAGCAGTTTTCCCCAGGGGGGGAACCAAGAGACCCAGTACTTC. This codes for CASSFPQGGNQETQYF. The chain has TRBV28 and TRBJ2-5; D assignment may be TRBD1 or TRBD2 (7 bases each). This CDR3 contains 16 residues. V gave up 3 bases and J gave up 0 bases, with 14 bases separating them. Germline-derived CDR1 and CDR2 are MDHEN and SYDVKM.

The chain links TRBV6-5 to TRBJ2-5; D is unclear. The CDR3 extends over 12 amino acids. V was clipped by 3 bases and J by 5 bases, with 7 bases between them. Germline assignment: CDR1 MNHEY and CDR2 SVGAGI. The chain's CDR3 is CASSYGWETQYF. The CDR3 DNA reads TGTGCCAGCAGTTATGGTTGGGAGACCCAGTACTTC.

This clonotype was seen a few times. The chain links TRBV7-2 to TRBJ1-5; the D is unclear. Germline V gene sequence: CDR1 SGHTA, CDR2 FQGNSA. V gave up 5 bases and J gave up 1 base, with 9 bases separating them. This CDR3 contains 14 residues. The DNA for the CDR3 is TGTGCCAGCAGCCAGAGAACAAGCAATCAGCCCCAGCATTTT. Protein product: CASSQRTSNQPQHF.

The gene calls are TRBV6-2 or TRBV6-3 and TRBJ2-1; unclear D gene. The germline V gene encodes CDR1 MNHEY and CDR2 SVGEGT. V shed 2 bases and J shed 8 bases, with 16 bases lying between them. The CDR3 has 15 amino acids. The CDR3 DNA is TGTGCCAGCAGTTACGGAATTGGGAATTTGGATGAGCAGTTCTTC. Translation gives CASSYGIGNLDEQFF.

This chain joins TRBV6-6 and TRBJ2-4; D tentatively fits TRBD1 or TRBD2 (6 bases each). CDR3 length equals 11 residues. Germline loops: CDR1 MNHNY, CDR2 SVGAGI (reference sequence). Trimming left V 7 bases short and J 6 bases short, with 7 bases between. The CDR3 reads CASKGGNIQYF. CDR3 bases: TGTGCCAGCAAGGGGGGAAACATTCAGTACTTC.

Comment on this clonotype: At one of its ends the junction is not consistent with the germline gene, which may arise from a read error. The CDR3 is CASSEGAIGSF. The CDR3, as DNA: TGTGCCAGCAGTGAAGGGGCCATCGGGTCCTTC. The V gene is TRBV6-1, the J gene TRBJ2-7, with D hard to call. The germline gives CDR1 MNHNS, CDR2 SASEGT. The CDR3 length is 11 residues.

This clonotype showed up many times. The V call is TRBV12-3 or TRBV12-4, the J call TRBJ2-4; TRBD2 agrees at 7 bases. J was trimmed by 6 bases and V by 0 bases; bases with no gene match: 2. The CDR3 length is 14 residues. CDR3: CASSLAREGNIQYF. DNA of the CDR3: TGTGCCAGCAGTTTAGCCAGGGAGGGAAACATTCAGTACTTC.

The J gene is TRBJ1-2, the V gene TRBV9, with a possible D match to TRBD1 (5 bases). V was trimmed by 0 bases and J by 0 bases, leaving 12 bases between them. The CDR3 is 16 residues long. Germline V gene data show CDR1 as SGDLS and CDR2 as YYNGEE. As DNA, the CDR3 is TGTGCCAGCAGCGTAGCGGTCGGGGCAGCTAACTATGGCTACACCTTC. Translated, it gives CASSVAVGAANYGYTF.

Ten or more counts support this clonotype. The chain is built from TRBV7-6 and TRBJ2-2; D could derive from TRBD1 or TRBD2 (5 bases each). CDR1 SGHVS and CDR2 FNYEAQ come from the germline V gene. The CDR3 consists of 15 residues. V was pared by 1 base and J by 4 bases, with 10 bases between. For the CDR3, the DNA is TGTGCCAGCAGCTTAGTGAGGGGCGTCACCGGGGAGCTGTTTTTT. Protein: CASSLVRGVTGELFF.

The CDR3 DNA reads as TGTGCCAGCATTGAGGGGCCCCCCCCAGCTAACTATGGCTACACCTTC. It codes for CASIEGPPPANYGYTF. V is TRBV28 and J is TRBJ1-2, with a possible D match to TRBD1 (5 bases). Trimming left V 7 bases short and J 0 bases short, with 18 bases between. The germline CDR1 and CDR2 sequences are MDHEN and SYDVKM. The CDR3 spans 16 residues.

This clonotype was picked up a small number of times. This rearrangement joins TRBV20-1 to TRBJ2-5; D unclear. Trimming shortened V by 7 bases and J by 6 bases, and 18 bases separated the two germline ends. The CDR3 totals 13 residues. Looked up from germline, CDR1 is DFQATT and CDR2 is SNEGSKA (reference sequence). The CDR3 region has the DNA TGCAGTGTAATTGTTCCGGGCGGACAGACCCAGTACTTC. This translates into CSVIVPGGQTQYF.

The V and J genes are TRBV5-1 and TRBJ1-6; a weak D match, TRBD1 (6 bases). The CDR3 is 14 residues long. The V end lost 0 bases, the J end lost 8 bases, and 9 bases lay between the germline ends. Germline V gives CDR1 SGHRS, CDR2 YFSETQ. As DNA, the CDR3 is TGCGCCAGCAGCTTGGGACAGGAACATTCACCCCTCCACTTT. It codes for CASSLGQEHSPLHF.

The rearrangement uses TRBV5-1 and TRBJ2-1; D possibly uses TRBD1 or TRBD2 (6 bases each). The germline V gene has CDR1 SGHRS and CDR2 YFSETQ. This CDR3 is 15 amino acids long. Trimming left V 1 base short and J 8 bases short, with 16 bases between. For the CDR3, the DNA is TGCGCCAGCAGCTTGACAGGGCGGGGTAGCGATGAGCAGTTCTTC. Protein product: CASSLTGRGSDEQFF.

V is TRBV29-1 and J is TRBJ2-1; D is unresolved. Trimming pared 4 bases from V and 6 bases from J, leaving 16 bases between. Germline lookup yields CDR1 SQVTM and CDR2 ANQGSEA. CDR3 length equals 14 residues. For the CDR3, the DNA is TGCAGCGTTGGACGGTTATTGGGTCGCAATGAGCAGTTCTTC. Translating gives CSVGRLLGRNEQFF.

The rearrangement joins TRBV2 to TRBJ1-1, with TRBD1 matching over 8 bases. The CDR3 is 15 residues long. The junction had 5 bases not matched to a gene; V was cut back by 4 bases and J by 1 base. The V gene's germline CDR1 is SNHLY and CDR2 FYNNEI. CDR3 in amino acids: CASSGTGLWNTEAFF. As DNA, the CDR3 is TGTGCCAGCAGTGGGACAGGGCTATGGAACACTGAAGCTTTCTTT. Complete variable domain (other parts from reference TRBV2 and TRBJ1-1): EPEVTQTPSHQVTQMGQEVILRCVPISNHLYFYWYRQILGQKVEFLVSFYNNEISEKSEIFDDQFSVERPDGSNFTLKIRSTKLEDSAMYFCASSGTGLWNTEAFFGQGTRLTVV.

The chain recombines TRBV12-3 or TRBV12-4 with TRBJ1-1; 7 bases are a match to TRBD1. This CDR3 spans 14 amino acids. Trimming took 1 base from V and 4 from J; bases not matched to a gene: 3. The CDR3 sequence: CASSLEAGGTEAFF. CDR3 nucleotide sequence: TGTGCCAGCAGTTTAGAAGCAGGGGGCACTGAAGCTTTCTTT.

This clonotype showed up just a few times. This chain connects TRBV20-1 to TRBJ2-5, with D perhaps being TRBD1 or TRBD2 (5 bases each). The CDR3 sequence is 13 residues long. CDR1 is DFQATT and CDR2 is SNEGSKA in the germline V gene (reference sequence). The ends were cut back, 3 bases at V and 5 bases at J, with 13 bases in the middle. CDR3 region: CSARVGREETQYF. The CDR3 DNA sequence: TGCAGTGCTAGGGTTGGCAGGGAGGAGACCCAGTACTTC.

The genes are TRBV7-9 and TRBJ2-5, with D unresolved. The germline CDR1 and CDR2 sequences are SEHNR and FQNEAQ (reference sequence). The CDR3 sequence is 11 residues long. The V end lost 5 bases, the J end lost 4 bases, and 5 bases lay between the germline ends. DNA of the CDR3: TGTGCCAGCAGCGCCACAGAGACCCAGTACTTC. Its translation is CASSATETQYF.

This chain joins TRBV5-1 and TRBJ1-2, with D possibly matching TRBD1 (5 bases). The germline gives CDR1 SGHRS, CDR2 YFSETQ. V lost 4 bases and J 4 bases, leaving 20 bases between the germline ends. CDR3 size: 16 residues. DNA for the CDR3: TGCGCCAGCAGCGGAGGGACCGGACATGTTTCCTATGGCTACACCTTC. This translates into CASSGGTGHVSYGYTF.

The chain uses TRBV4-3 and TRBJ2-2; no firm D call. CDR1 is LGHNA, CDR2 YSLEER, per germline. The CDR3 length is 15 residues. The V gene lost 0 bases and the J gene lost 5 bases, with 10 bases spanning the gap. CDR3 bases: TGCGCCAGCAGCCAAGACACCCGGCGGACCGGGGAGCTGTTTTTT. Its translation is CASSQDTRRTGELFF.

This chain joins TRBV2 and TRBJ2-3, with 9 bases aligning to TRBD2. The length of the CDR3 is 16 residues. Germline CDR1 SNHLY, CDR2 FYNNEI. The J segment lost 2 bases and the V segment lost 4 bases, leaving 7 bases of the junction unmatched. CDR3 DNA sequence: TGTGCCAGCAGTGCAATCCTAGCGGGGCCCACAGATACGCAGTATTTT. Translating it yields CASSAILAGPTDTQYF.

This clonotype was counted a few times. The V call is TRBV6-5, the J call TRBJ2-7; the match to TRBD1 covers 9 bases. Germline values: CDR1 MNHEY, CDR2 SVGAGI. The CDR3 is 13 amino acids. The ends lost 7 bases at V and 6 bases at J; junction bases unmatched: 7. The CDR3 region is CASKGTGSSEQYF. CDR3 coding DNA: TGTGCCAGCAAAGGGACAGGGTCGAGCGAGCAGTACTTC.

DNA for the CDR3: TGTGCCAGCAGCCTCAGGGATATGGGGCAAGAGACCCAGTACTTC. This encodes CASSLRDMGQETQYF. The chain joins TRBV9 to TRBJ2-5, with D maybe TRBD1 (5 bases). The V gene lost 4 bases and the J gene lost 2 bases, with 15 bases spanning the gap. This CDR3 comprises 15 residues. CDR1 and CDR2 from the germline V gene are SGDLS and YYNGEE. Supplemented by reference TRBV9 and TRBJ2-5, the full variable domain reads DSGVTQTPKHLITATGQRVTLRCSPRSGDLSVYWYQQSLDQGLQFLIQYYNGEERAKGNILERFSAQQFPDLHSELNLSSLELGDSALYFCASSLRDMGQETQYFGPGTRLLVL.